This T cell receptor beta chain derives from a study of T cell repertoires in cytomegalovirus infection (dated 2019 in TCRdb). In terms of the full investigation: Peptide stimulations targeted recently identified HLA-C-restricted CMV epitopes, whose presentation resists viral immunomodulation, together with well-studied HLA-B-restricted epitopes. Because public TCR beta signatures pointed to carriage of CMV infection together with the matching HLA type, the HLA type of each donor mattered for the analysis. Findings and caveats that apply to the study as a whole: The ex vivo response was dominated by HLA-C-restricted CMV-specific TCR beta clonotypes, which also provided the single most frequent clonotype in two of eight donors. Cumulative frequency of public TCR beta family members discriminated carriers of CMV infection plus the relevant HLA type in this cohort and an independent approximately 360-donor cohort.

This clonotype was seen a handful of times. Its antigen is still unknown. Base qualities are missing; no much larger clone stands one base away. Explained via the paper, the treatment or condition label denotes: in vitro stimulation with specific CMV peptide epitopes to enrich CMV-specific T cells. The sequencing machine was an Illumina HiSeq 1500. The public reads were quality trimmed at Q25 with fastp and then assembled into clones with MiXCR by TCRdb, keeping productive beta chains. Rows are unified per CDR3 protein, each entry keeping the most common DNA and genes. In all, the sample holds 200,000 or so distinct CDR3 sequences, and about 38% of those were seen once. Jointly, the top ten make up over 45% of the sample. The receptor's source is a human donor in good health (CMV status not recorded). Some clones in this sample may be carry-over from other donors' samples. The sequenced sample was CD8+ T cells from cultured PBMCs, obtained from culture after CMV antigen stimulation.

This receptor has the CDR3 CASSQNGQVYNQPQHF. The sequenced DNA: TGTGCCAGCAGCCAAAATGGGCAGGTCTACAATCAGCCCCAGCATTTT. Here the chain combines TRBV28 and TRBJ1-5, with the D gene too uncertain to name. Per the germline V gene, MDHEN is the CDR1 and SYDVKM is the CDR2. At the junction V is shortened by 6 bases and J by 3 bases, with 18 bases in between. The CDR3 has 16 amino acids, counting the end cysteine and phenylalanine. Only the CDR3 portion is preserved as DNA: 48 bases, with reading frame beginning at the first base.